This T cell receptor (beta chain) was captured in a study of T cells in Graves' hyperthyroidism and ophthalmopathy. Study details: Prior to any treatment, at the point of initial diagnosis, peripheral blood was collected. General study findings and limits: Ophthalmopathy was identified by the model a median around 6.3 months ahead of onset. Ophthalmopathy cases were set apart from stable hyperthyroidism by a 13 V-J model.

The source material, RNA transcripts, was used to amplify TCR beta CDR3 regions. TCR CDR3 underwent first-round RT-PCR with the HTBI primer set. Each CDR3 protein gets one entry after TCRdb re-called the multiplex PCR reads with MiXCR. The table includes about 250,000 distinct CDR3 sequences, around 24% detected once. This clonotype has a count of ten or more. Antigen specificity is unknown. This CDR3 is built from 16 residues. Germline-derived CDR1 and CDR2 are SGHAT and FQNNGV. V was pared by 2 bases and J by 7 bases, with 9 bases of the junction left unmatched. Clinicians diagnosed patients from clinical symptoms, serum thyroxine and TRAb, thyroid ultrasound and orbital computed tomography.

This clonotype originated in a woman between 40 and 50 years old with Graves' ophthalmopathy. The sequencing input was blood. This sequence joins TRBV11-2 and TRBJ2-7; TRBD2 matches 12 bases. CDR3 sequence (DNA): TGTGCCAGCAGCTTATTTCCGGGACTAGCGGGCCAGGAGCAGTACTTC. Residues: CASSLFPGLAGQEQYF.